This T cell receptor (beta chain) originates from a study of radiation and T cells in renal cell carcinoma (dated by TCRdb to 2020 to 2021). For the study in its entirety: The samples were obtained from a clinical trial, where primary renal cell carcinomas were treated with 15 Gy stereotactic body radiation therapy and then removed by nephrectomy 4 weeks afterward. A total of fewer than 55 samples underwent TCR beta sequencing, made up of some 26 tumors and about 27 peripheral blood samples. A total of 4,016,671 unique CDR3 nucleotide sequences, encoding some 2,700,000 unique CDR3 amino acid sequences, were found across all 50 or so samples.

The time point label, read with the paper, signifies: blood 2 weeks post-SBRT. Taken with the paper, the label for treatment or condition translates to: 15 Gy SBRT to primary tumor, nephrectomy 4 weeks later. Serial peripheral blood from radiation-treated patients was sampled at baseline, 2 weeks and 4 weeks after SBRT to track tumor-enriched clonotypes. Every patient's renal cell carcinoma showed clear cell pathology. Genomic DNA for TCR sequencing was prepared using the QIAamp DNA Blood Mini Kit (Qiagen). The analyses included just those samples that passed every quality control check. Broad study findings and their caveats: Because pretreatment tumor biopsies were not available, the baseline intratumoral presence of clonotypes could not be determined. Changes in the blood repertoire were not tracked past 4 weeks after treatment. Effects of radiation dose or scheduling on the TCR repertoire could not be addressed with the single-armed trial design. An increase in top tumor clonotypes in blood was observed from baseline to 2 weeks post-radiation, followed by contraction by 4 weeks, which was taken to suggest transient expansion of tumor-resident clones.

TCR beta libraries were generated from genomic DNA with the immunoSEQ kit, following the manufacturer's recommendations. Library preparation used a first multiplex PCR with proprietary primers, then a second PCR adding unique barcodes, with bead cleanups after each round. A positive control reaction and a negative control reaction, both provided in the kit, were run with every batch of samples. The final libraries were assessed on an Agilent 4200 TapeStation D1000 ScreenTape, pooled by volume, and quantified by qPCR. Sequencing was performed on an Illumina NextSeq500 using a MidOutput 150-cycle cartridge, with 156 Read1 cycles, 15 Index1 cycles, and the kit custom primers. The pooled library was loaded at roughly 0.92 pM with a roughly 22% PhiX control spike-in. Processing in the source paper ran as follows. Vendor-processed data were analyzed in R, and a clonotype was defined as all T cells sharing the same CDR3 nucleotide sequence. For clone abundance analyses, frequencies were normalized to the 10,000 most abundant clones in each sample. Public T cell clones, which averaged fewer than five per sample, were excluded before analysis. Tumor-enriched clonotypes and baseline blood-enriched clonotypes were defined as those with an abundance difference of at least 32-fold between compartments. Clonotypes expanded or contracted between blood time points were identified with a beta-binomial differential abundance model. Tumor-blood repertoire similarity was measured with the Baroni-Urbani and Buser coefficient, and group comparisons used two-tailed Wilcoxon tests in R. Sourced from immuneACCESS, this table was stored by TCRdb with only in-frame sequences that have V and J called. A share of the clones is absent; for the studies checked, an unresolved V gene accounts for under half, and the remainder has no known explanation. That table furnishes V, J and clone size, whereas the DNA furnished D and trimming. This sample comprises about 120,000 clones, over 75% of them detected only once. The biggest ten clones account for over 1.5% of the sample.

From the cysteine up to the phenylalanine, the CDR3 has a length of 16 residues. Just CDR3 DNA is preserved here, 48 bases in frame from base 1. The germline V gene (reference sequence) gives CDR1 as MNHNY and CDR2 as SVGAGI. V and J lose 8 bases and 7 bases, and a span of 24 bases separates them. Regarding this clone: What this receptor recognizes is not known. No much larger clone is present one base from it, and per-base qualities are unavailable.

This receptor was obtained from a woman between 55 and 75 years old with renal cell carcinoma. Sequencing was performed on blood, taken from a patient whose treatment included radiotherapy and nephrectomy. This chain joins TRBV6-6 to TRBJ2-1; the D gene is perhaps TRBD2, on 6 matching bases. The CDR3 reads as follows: CASLKNLAGLPNEQFF. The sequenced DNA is TGTGCCAGCCTAAAGAATCTCGCCGGACTACCGAATGAGCAGTTCTTC.